The T cell receptor beta chain under discussion was sequenced for a study of OX40 agonist ivuxolimab in advanced cancers. Whole-study context: The mean age was 60 years, ranging from 23 to 79, with 82.7% of participants male.

The method was immunoSEQ multiplex PCR; TCRdb's version includes in-frame clones alone and lacks a portion of them. The top ten hold 1.3% of the sample, which has tens of thousands of clones, around 90% seen once. Study outcomes and limitations: Also present in some nonresponders was a low level of normalized T-cell clonal expansion.

The CDR3 length is 12 residues. V lost 0 bases and J 8 bases, leaving 10 bases between the germline ends. The germline V gene encodes CDR1 GTSNPN and CDR2 SVGIG (reference sequence). In regard to this clone: Its antigen remains unknown.

The sequenced sample was CD4+ or CD8+ T cells sorted from blood, obtained in a trial of the OX40 agonist ivuxolimab. The source of this sequence is an adult with an advanced solid tumor such as melanoma, head and neck, liver or kidney cancer. The V and J genes are TRBV30 and TRBJ1-1; tentatively, D is TRBD1 (5 bases). CDR3 in DNA: TGTGCCTGGAGTGTATGGGGCTCGGAAGCTTTCTTT. Amino acids: CAWSVWGSEAFF.